This TCR beta chain derives from a study of cytotoxic CD8 clonotypes in ibrutinib-treated CLL. Repertoires were generated with immunoSEQ multiplex PCR, while TCRdb's copy carries only in-frame clones and drops some. The data hold around 310,000 clones, with around four fifths observed a single time. Trimming removed 2 bases from V and 3 bases from J; junction bases left unmatched: 6. Looked up from germline, CDR1 is SQVTM and CDR2 is ANQGSEA. The CDR3 contains 15 residues. The sequence was collected from a human donor with chronic lymphocytic leukemia. Source: PBMCs, taken before ibrutinib treatment. V is TRBV29-1 and J is TRBJ2-3; 9 bases are shared with TRBD1. CDR3 region: CSVESGQGPTDTQYF. CDR3 nucleotide sequence: TGCAGCGTTGAATCCGGACAGGGGCCAACAGATACGCAGTATTTT.